Here is one T cell receptor beta chain with its context. The data were obtained in a study of blood T cell repertoires in COVID-19. Authors' methods: By means of reference gene primer amplification, nucleated cell counts were estimated. TCRdb's copy holds only in-frame clones and misses some; the assay was immunoSEQ multiplex PCR. That table is the source of V, J and clone size, and D and trimming were worked out from the DNA. The sample contains about 43,000 clones, more than 75% of which appear only once. V shed 3 bases and J shed 5 bases, with 22 bases lying between them. The CDR3 has 17 amino acids. Germline V gene lookup returns CDR1 MNHEY and CDR2 SMNVEV (reference sequence).

The sample taken for sequencing was peripheral blood. The genes are TRBV27 and TRBJ1-2; D gene uncertain. The clonotype originates from a human donor in a cohort sampled during active COVID-19. CDR3: CASSFVGRGGGYYGYTF. The CDR3 nucleotides read TGTGCCAGCAGTTTTGTGGGTCGAGGCGGAGGATATTATGGCTACACCTTC.